These 31 T cell receptor beta chains share one sample of origin, sequenced in a study of T cells in Graves' hyperthyroidism and ophthalmopathy. Authors of the study amplified TCR beta CDR3 regions from RNA transcripts. The HTBI primer set served for first-round RT-PCR of the TCR CDR3. TCRdb reprocessed the multiplex PCR reads with MiXCR, giving one entry per CDR3 protein. Counted here are around 240,000 distinct CDR3 sequences, around 17% occurring once; the ten biggest clones make up about 30%. Sequencing was carried out using blood. These receptor sequences come from a woman aged 18 to 35 with Graves' ophthalmopathy.

This clonotype has a count of ten or more. The J gene is TRBJ2-7, the V gene TRBV20-1; 7 bases are a match to TRBD2. The CDR3 spans 13 residues. The germline CDR1 and CDR2 sequences are DFQATT and SNEGSKA (reference sequence). The junction had 5 bases not matched to a gene; V was cut back by 3 bases and J by 3 bases. In DNA, the CDR3 is TGCAGTGCTAGGACTGGCGGGAGCTACGAGCAGTACTTC. Its protein is CSARTGGSYEQYF.

This clonotype was seen at least ten times. The chain carries TRBV2 and TRBJ2-7; 7 bases are shared with TRBD1. Germline trimming cut 3 bases from V and 2 bases from J; bases unmatched to any gene: 4. The CDR3 extends over 14 amino acids. Germline-derived CDR1 and CDR2 are SNHLY and FYNNEI. The CDR3 DNA is TGTGCCAGCAGTGATATCGACAGGGCCTACGAGCAGTACTTC. Translating it yields CASSDIDRAYEQYF.

This clonotype appeared many times. J is TRBJ1-2 and V is TRBV28, with D possibly being TRBD1 (5 bases). The germline V and J ends were trimmed by 3 bases and 1 base, with 9 bases remaining between them. This CDR3 is 14 amino acids long. Germline lookup yields CDR1 MDHEN and CDR2 SYDVKM. The CDR3 coding sequence is TGTGCCAGCAGTTTCTTGGGACTTAACTATGGCTACACCTTC. It is translated as CASSFLGLNYGYTF.

This clonotype was seen repeatedly, ten times or more. This chain links TRBV28 with TRBJ1-1; D is ambiguous. Looked up from germline, CDR1 is MDHEN and CDR2 is SYDVKM. The CDR3 totals 11 residues. V was shortened by 5 bases and J by 1 base, with 2 bases between the two germline ends. CDR3 sequence (DNA): TGTGCCAGCAGTCGGAACACTGAAGCTTTCTTT. As protein: CASSRNTEAFF.

The chain couples TRBV5-1 to TRBJ1-6; D call uncertain. Trimming took 0 bases from V and 0 from J, leaving 10 bases between them. CDR1 is SGHRS, CDR2 YFSETQ, per germline. The CDR3 spans 17 residues. The CDR3 DNA follows: TGCGCCAGCAGCTTGGAGCCAGGCATCTCCTATAATTCACCCCTCCACTTT. It yields the protein CASSLEPGISYNSPLHF.

The chain has TRBV7-2 and TRBJ2-1; 13 bases match TRBD2. This CDR3 comprises 16 residues. V lost 5 bases, J lost 6 bases, and 7 bases stayed unmatched. The V gene's germline CDR1 is SGHTA and CDR2 FQGNSA. The CDR3 bases are TGTGCCAGCAGCCTACGGACTAGCGGGAGTCCCAATGAGCAGTTCTTC. Translation: CASSLRTSGSPNEQFF.

The sample holds many counts of this clonotype. The CDR3: CASTLIPGETDGYTF. The CDR3 region has the DNA TGTGCCAGCACTCTCATCCCAGGGGAAACGGATGGCTACACCTTC. The chain links TRBV28 to TRBJ1-2; tentatively, D is TRBD1 (6 bases). The CDR3 extends over 15 amino acids. V was pared by 7 bases and J by 6 bases, with 21 bases between. CDR1 MDHEN and CDR2 SYDVKM come from the germline V gene.

This chain links TRBV30 with TRBJ2-7, with 7 bases fitting TRBD2. The germline V gene has CDR1 GTSNPN and CDR2 SVGIG (reference sequence). The CDR3 covers 11 residues. The V segment lost 8 bases and the J segment 3 bases; nucleotides outside the gene matches: 4. The CDR3 DNA follows: TGTGCCGGGGGGGACGACTACGAGCAGTACTTC. Translation gives CAGGDDYEQYF.

This clonotype was picked up one time. One base away lies a much larger clone, so this may be a sequencing read error. The genes are TRBV7-9 and TRBJ1-2, with D hard to call. Germline CDR1 is SEHNR and CDR2 is FQNEAQ (reference sequence). This CDR3 comprises 15 residues. V gave up 3 bases and J gave up 8 bases, with 19 bases separating them. The CDR3 spells CASSFRSTVGEGYTF. The CDR3 nucleotides read TGTGCCAGCAGCTTCAGGAGCACAGTGGGTGAAGGCTACACCTTC.

This clonotype was counted many times. The rearrangement uses TRBV20-1 and TRBJ1-6; TRBD1 is a possible D gene (5 bases). The CDR3 covers 15 residues. V was pared by 0 bases and J by 9 bases, with 15 bases between. CDR1 is DFQATT, CDR2 SNEGSKA, per germline (reference sequence). The CDR3 nucleotides are TGCAGTGCTAGAGATTATGGGGGGGATGGTTCACCCCTCCACTTT. This gives the protein CSARDYGGDGSPLHF.

Only a few counts were recorded for this clonotype. The J gene is TRBJ2-3, the V gene TRBV12-3 or TRBV12-4, with TRBD2 matching over 11 bases. Germline trimming cut 5 bases from V and 2 bases from J; bases unmatched to any gene: 6. The CDR3 spans 16 residues. This CDR3 reads CASSPISGGVTDTQYF. CDR3 coding DNA: TGTGCCAGCAGTCCAATTAGCGGGGGGGTCACAGATACGCAGTATTTT.

This clonotype has at least ten counts. The gene calls are TRBV7-2 and TRBJ2-1, with 7 bases matching TRBD2. This CDR3 is 15 amino acids long. Germline CDR1 and CDR2: SGHTA and FQGNSA. Unmatched junction bases numbered 4, after V lost 5 bases and J lost 0 bases. CDR3 DNA: TGTGCCAGCAGCAATAGCGGGTCCTCCTACAATGAGCAGTTCTTC. This gives the protein CASSNSGSSYNEQFF.

This clonotype has a count of ten or more. The chain carries TRBV18 and TRBJ2-7; a possible D gene is TRBD1 (6 bases). The CDR3 length is 12 residues. The germline CDR1 and CDR2 sequences are KGHSH and LQKENI. The germline V and J ends were trimmed by 1 base and 7 bases, with 8 bases remaining between them. This CDR3 reads CASSPLGGEQYF. For the CDR3, the DNA is TGTGCCAGCTCACCACTAGGGGGAGAGCAGTACTTC. Supplemented by reference TRBV18 and TRBJ2-7, the full variable domain reads NAGVMQNPRHLVRRRGQEARLRCSPMKGHSHVYWYRQLPEEGLKFMVYLQKENIIDESGMPKERFSAEFPKEGPSILRIQQVVRGDSAAYFCASSPLGGEQYFGPGTRLTVT.

In regard to this clonotype: A read error may account for a junction end that differs from germline. The CDR3 nucleotides are TGTGCCAGTAATTACAGGGAGAACACTGAAGCTCTCTTT. Translating it yields CASNYRENTEALF. The genes are TRBV19 and TRBJ1-1; possibly TRBD1 for D (6 bases). The germline V gene has CDR1 LNHDA and CDR2 SQIVND (reference sequence). The CDR3 consists of 13 residues.

This clonotype showed up many times. The chain joins TRBV28 to TRBJ1-2; TRBD1 matches at 9 bases. The germline V gene encodes CDR1 MDHEN and CDR2 SYDVKM. Trimming removed 5 bases from V and 1 base from J; junction bases left unmatched: 5. There are 15 residues in the CDR3. The chain's CDR3 is CASSLRDRVNYGYTF. The CDR3 region has the DNA TGTGCCAGCAGTCTCCGGGACAGGGTTAACTATGGCTACACCTTC.

This clonotype was observed many times. This chain connects TRBV7-8 to TRBJ2-2, with D tentatively TRBD1 (6 bases). Germline V gene lookup returns CDR1 SGHVS and CDR2 FQNEAQ. Trimming took 0 bases from V and 4 from J, leaving 12 bases between them. This CDR3 has 16 amino acids. The CDR3 DNA follows: TGTGCCAGCAGCTTAGCGGCTGTAGGGGGCACCGGGGAGCTGTTTTTT. Translation gives CASSLAAVGGTGELFF.

This clonotype was recorded many times. The chain carries TRBV5-4 and TRBJ2-5; TRBD2 aligns across 12 bases. Germline values: CDR1 SGHNT, CDR2 YYREEE (reference sequence). With V trimmed by 1 base and J by 3 bases, 4 bases remained unmatched. The CDR3 is made up of 16 amino acids. Here the CDR3 reads CASSLRPSGGEETQYF. CDR3 nucleotides: TGTGCCAGCAGCTTGAGGCCTAGCGGGGGGGAAGAGACCCAGTACTTC. The whole variable domain, filled in from reference TRBV5-4 and TRBJ2-5, reads ETGVTQSPTHLIKTRGQQVTLRCSSQSGHNTVSWYQQALGQGPQFIFQYYREEENGRGNFPPRFSGLQFPNYSSELNVNALELDDSALYLCASSLRPSGGEETQYFGPGTRLLVL.

This clonotype showed up just a few times. This sequence joins TRBV7-9 and TRBJ2-5; maybe TRBD1 (5 bases). V dropped 4 bases and J dropped 5 bases, with 14 bases sitting between them. The CDR3 is made up of 14 amino acids. The germline gives CDR1 SEHNR, CDR2 FQNEAQ (reference sequence). CDR3 sequence reads: CASSSPTVTETQYF. The CDR3 DNA is TGTGCCAGCAGCTCGCCGACAGTTACTGAGACCCAGTACTTC.

This clonotype was recorded many times. This chain joins TRBV28 and TRBJ1-3; D may be TRBD1 (6 bases). V lost 3 bases, J lost 2 bases, and 17 bases lay in between. From germline, CDR1 is MDHEN and CDR2 SYDVKM. The CDR3 sequence is 17 residues long. DNA for the CDR3: TGTGCCAGCAGTTTTAGGGTCGTCAGGGGAGCTGGAAACACCATATATTTT. Protein product: CASSFRVVRGAGNTIYF. Full variable domain (missing parts from reference TRBV28 and TRBJ1-3): DVKVTQSSRYLVKRTGEKVFLECVQDMDHENMFWYRQDPGLGLRLIYFSYDVKMKEKGDIPEGYSVSREKKERFSLILESASTNQTSMYLCASSFRVVRGAGNTIYFGEGSWLTVV.

This clonotype was counted many times. The rearrangement uses TRBV5-1 and TRBJ1-1; 9 nucleotides agree with TRBD1. Germline CDR1 is SGHRS and CDR2 is YFSETQ. V shed 4 bases, J shed 1 base, and the junction held 5 bases outside the gene matches. CDR3 length: 15 residues. This chain's CDR3 is CASSPSTGGNTEAFF. DNA for the CDR3: TGCGCCAGCAGCCCATCGACAGGGGGGAACACTGAAGCTTTCTTT.

This clonotype was recorded many times. The V call is TRBV19, the J call TRBJ2-7; D call uncertain. Trimming shortened V by 3 bases and J by 0 bases, and 9 bases separated the two germline ends. From germline, CDR1 is LNHDA and CDR2 SQIVND (reference sequence). This CDR3 contains 14 residues. CDR3 nucleotide sequence: TGTGCCAGTAGTATCCGGTCGAGCTCCTACGAGCAGTACTTC. Encoded protein: CASSIRSSSYEQYF.

This clonotype was found many times. The chain has TRBV5-1 and TRBJ2-5; 7 nucleotides agree with TRBD1. V shed 4 bases, J shed 1 base, and the junction held 4 bases outside the gene matches. This CDR3 comprises 14 residues. Germline V gene lookup returns CDR1 SGHRS and CDR2 YFSETQ. CDR3: CASSMGQSQETQYF. CDR3 in DNA: TGCGCCAGCAGCATGGGACAGAGCCAAGAGACCCAGTACTTC.

This clonotype showed up many times. The gene calls are TRBV7-9 and TRBJ1-2; D remains unclear. Germline V gene sequence: CDR1 SEHNR, CDR2 FQNEAQ (reference sequence). This CDR3 comprises 14 residues. V was cut by 4 bases and J by 2 bases, with 11 bases left in between. CDR3 amino acids: CASSSSSGNYGYTF. The CDR3 coding sequence is TGTGCCAGCAGCTCTAGCAGCGGGAACTATGGCTACACCTTC.

This clonotype occurred many times. The chain is built from TRBV18 and TRBJ1-2; D gene ambiguous. The ends were cut back, 2 bases at V and 0 bases at J, with 10 bases in the middle. CDR3 size: 15 residues. Germline V gene lookup returns CDR1 KGHSH and CDR2 LQKENI. For the CDR3, the DNA is TGTGCCAGCTCACCAATGAGGGATGCTAACTATGGCTACACCTTC. This codes for CASSPMRDANYGYTF.

V gene TRBV4-1 combines with J gene TRBJ1-4, with a possible D match to TRBD1 (5 bases). The CDR3 is 15 amino acids. From germline, CDR1 is MGHRA and CDR2 YSYEKL. V lost 1 base and J lost 3, with 9 bases in between. The CDR3 DNA is TGCGCCAGCAGCCAAGCAGCAGGGCCTAATGAAAAACTGTTTTTT. It yields the protein CASSQAAGPNEKLFF.

This clonotype was detected many times. The CDR3 DNA is TGCAGCGTTGTAAGCGGCCGGGGGTTGGGCTACACCTTC. Its protein is CSVVSGRGLGYTF. The chain couples TRBV29-1 to TRBJ1-2; possibly TRBD1 for D (5 bases). This CDR3 has 13 residues. Germline V lookup: CDR1 SQVTM, CDR2 ANQGSEA. Between the trimmed V and J ends, which lost 4 bases and 8 bases, there was a span of 17 bases.

The CDR3 nucleotides are TGCAGTGCTGGACAGGGGCTTAGCAATCAGCCCCAGCATTTT. This translates into CSAGQGLSNQPQHF. The chain joins TRBV20-1 to TRBJ1-5; 9 nucleotides line up with TRBD1. The trim removed 5 bases at V and 0 bases at J, leaving 2 bases unmatched. Germline CDR1 DFQATT, CDR2 SNEGSKA (reference sequence). The CDR3 contains 14 residues.

The chain has TRBV20-1 and TRBJ2-5, with 9 bases aligning to TRBD2. This CDR3 has 16 amino acids. Germline loops: CDR1 DFQATT, CDR2 SNEGSKA (reference sequence). The trim removed 3 bases at V and 5 bases at J, leaving 13 bases unmatched. The CDR3 spells CSASPPTAGGRETQYF. DNA of the CDR3: TGCAGTGCTAGTCCCCCCACTGCGGGAGGGCGGGAGACCCAGTACTTC.

With regard to this clonotype: A much larger clone sits a single nucleotide away, making a read error possible. The chain employs TRBV7-2 and TRBJ2-7; 12 bases are a match to TRBD1. The CDR3 is 14 residues long. Looked up from germline, CDR1 is SGHTA and CDR2 is FQGNSA. CDR3 sequence reads: CASSKGTGGNERYF. CDR3 coding DNA: TGTGCCAGCAGCAAAGGGACAGGGGGCAACGAGCGGTACTTC.

This clonotype occurred many times. The chain joins TRBV7-2 to TRBJ2-5; D is uncertain. CDR1 is SGHTA, CDR2 FQGNSA, per germline. This CDR3 region has 12 residues. The ends were cut back, 5 bases at V and 7 bases at J, with 11 bases in the middle. CDR3 protein: CASSPKVWTQYF. The CDR3 DNA reads TGTGCCAGCAGCCCCAAAGTCTGGACCCAGTACTTC.

Many counts were recorded for this clonotype. V usage is TRBV19 and J usage is TRBJ2-5, with 7 bases lining up with TRBD1. With V trimmed by 5 bases and J by 1 base, 4 bases remained unmatched. The length of the CDR3 is 14 residues. The V gene's germline CDR1 is LNHDA and CDR2 SQIVND (reference sequence). CDR3 nucleotides: TGTGCCAGTAGTCCTTGGGACAGCCAAGAGACCCAGTACTTC. Its protein product is CASSPWDSQETQYF.